This T cell receptor (beta chain) was documented in a study of control samples from healthy donors and cancer patients. The CDR3 has 17 residues. The V and J ends lost 4 bases and 8 bases respectively, with 24 bases between them. The germline CDR1 and CDR2 sequences are SGHNT and YYREEE (reference sequence). Sequencing used immunoSEQ multiplex PCR; TCRdb keeps in-frame clones, though not all of them. The sample lists 150,000 to 200,000 clones, 85% to 90% seen once, with 1.2% to 1.5% in the top ten. Sequenced sample: blood. J is TRBJ1-4 and V is TRBV5-4; tentative D call: TRBD1 (6 bases). The receptor was derived from a woman between 50 and 59 years old in good health. The CDR3 region has the DNA TGTGCCAGCAGCCGGGGAGGTTTGGGGGGCGAGAGAGAAAAACTGTTTTTT. It encodes CASSRGGLGGEREKLFF.